This T cell receptor (beta chain) comes out of a study of neurological immune-mediated disorders. Background on the study: Relapsing-remitting disease affected roughly 31, and secondary progressive 3, of roughly 35 multiple sclerosis patients. Study-level results: Phylogenetic grouping assigned the repertoires of 18 of 34 multiple sclerosis patients to a single related-CDR3 cluster, which may represent a signature. It was HTLV-1-associated myelopathy that showed the most TCR clonal expansion, while multiple sclerosis showed the least, falling below healthy controls.

This clonotype appeared many times. Its antigen is still unknown. The CDR3 extends over 15 amino acids. The ends lost 6 bases at V and 0 bases at J; junction bases unmatched: 4. The cDNA was synthesized by means of template-switch 5'RACE, which was carried out with 10-nucleotide random UMIs. TCRdb called the 5' RACE reads again in MiXCR, with one record for every CDR3 protein. The profile shows 84,000 or so distinct CDR3 sequences, 4.3% of them singletons. The time point is: longitudinal time-point 3. The chain employs TRBV12-3 or TRBV12-4 and TRBJ1-4, with 7 nucleotides matching TRBD1. Material: PBMCs. The receptor's source is a woman between 55 and 75 years old with multiple sclerosis. The CDR3 is CASRNGQATNEKLFF. The CDR3 nucleotides read TGTGCCAGCAGGAACGGACAGGCAACTAATGAAAAACTGTTTTTT.